These T cell receptor beta chains were read from a single sample in a study of T cells in Graves' hyperthyroidism and ophthalmopathy. TCRdb passed the multiplex PCR reads through MiXCR, listing each CDR3 protein once. The table lists 480,000 or so distinct CDR3 sequences, around 50% of them singletons. Sequenced material: peripheral blood or thyroid tissue (not recorded which). These TCRs come from an adult woman with Graves' disease, either hyperthyroidism or ophthalmopathy (not recorded which). Both conserved end residues are part of each CDR3. D genes are given only for firm matches. Clone size is stated in some rows and not others, as once, few, many or a class when expanded.

j_call | clone_size | v_call | cdr3_length | d_call | cdr3_nt | cdr3_aa
TRBJ2-7 | many | TRBV20-1 | 14 | - | TGCAGTGCTAGAGATCCGGGGACTTCCTACGAGCAGTACTTC | CSARDPGTSYEQYF
TRBJ2-7 | - | TRBV10-3 | 15 | - | TGTGCCATCAGTGAGTCGACAGTAGCCTACTACGAGCAGTACTTC | CAISESTVAYYEQYF
TRBJ1-1 | - | TRBV29-1 | 11 | - | TGCAGCGTCCCACAGGGTACTGAAGCTTTCTTT | CSVPQGTEAFF
TRBJ1-3 | many | TRBV20-1 | 14 | TRBD1 | TGCAGTGCCGCGGGACAGATCTCTGGAAACACCATATATTTT | CSAAGQISGNTIYF
TRBJ1-6 | - | TRBV7-9 | 15 | TRBD1 | TGTGCCAGCAGCCACGGGGACAGGGCCTACTCACCCCTCCACTTT | CASSHGDRAYSPLHF
TRBJ2-7 | - | TRBV5-1 | 14 | - | TGCGCCAGCAGCTTGGCCCCCAGCCTCTACGAGCAGTACTTC | CASSLAPSLYEQYF
TRBJ2-5 | many | TRBV7-6 | 14 | - | TGTGCCAGCAGTTCGCTCGCTTCCCGGGAGACCCAGTACTTC | CASSSLASRETQYF
TRBJ2-2 | - | TRBV15 | 15 | - | TGTGCCACCAGCAGAGGACGGGGAATCACCGGGGAGCTGTTTTTT | CATSRGRGITGELFF
TRBJ1-2 | few | TRBV20-1 | 16 | - | TGCAGTGCTAGAGATCCCCTGGGCAGGGTTGACTATGGCTACACCTTC | CSARDPLGRVDYGYTF
TRBJ1-5 | - | TRBV2 | 15 | - | TGTGCCAGCACCCCTGAGGCGGTCGGCAATCAGCCCCAGCATTTT | CASTPEAVGNQPQHF
TRBJ2-7 | few | TRBV29-1 | 11 | - | TGCAGCTTGGGGGGCTCGTACGAGCAGTACTTC | CSLGGSYEQYF
TRBJ2-2 | - | TRBV6-2/TRBV6-3 | 13 | - | TGTGCCATACAACCCCCACACACCGGGGAGCTGTTTTTT | CAIQPPHTGELFF
TRBJ1-5 | - | TRBV2 | 15 | - | TGTGCCAGCAGTGAGGCGGGGAATAGCAATCAGCCCCAGCATTTT | CASSEAGNSNQPQHF
TRBJ2-5 | many | TRBV2 | 15 | TRBD1 | TGTGCCAGCAGTCAACAGGGGCAGTACCAAGAGACCCAGTACTTC | CASSQQGQYQETQYF
TRBJ2-7 | - | TRBV6-1 | 15 | TRBD1 | TGTGCCAGCAGACCGGACAGGCAAAGCTCCTACGAGCAGTACTTC | CASRPDRQSSYEQYF
TRBJ2-7 | many | TRBV6-7 | 12 | - | TGTGCCAGCAGTTACTTACAGGACGAGCAGTACTTC | CASSYLQDEQYF
TRBJ1-1 | - | TRBV10-3 | 13 | - | TGTGCCATCAGTGACCGGGAGAGGGGGGTAGCTTTCTTT | CAISDRERGVAFF
TRBJ2-5 | - | TRBV28 | 18 | TRBD1 | TGTGCCAGCAGTTTATTGGGACAGGGGGCTTGGGGGCAAGAGACCCAGTACTTC | CASSLLGQGAWGQETQYF
TRBJ1-5 | - | TRBV7-8 | 16 | - | TGTGCCAGCAGCTTGCCCCGACGGGCCAGGGGAGAGACCCAGCATTTT | CASSLPRRARGETQHF
TRBJ1-2 | - | TRBV7-9 | 12 | - | TGTGCCAGCAGCTTAGCGGCCGGGCAGCACACCTTC | CASSLAAGQHTF
TRBJ2-1 | - | TRBV29-1 | 13 | TRBD2 | TGCAGCGGGGCTAGCGGGCTTCCGTCCAAGATGTTCTTC | CSGASGLPSKMFF
TRBJ2-7 | few | TRBV10-2 | 15 | - | TGCGCCAGCAGTGAATCGGCTAGCAGAGCTAGGGAGCAGTACTTC | CASSESASRAREQYF
TRBJ2-7 | - | TRBV7-6 | 13 | - | TGTGCCAGCAGCTTAAACTGGGCGTACGAGCAGTACTTC | CASSLNWAYEQYF
TRBJ2-5 | many | TRBV13 | 14 | TRBD1 | TGTGCCAGCAGCTCGGACAGGACCCGAGAGACCCAGTACTTC | CASSSDRTRETQYF
TRBJ2-7 | many | TRBV4-1 | 15 | TRBD1 | TGCGCCAGCAGCCATGTGACAGGGGGATCGTACGAGCAGTACTTC | CASSHVTGGSYEQYF
TRBJ2-7 | many | TRBV7-2 | 16 | - | TGTGCCAGCAGCTTAGCTCCCGCGGGGATCTCCTACGAGCAGTACTTC | CASSLAPAGISYEQYF
TRBJ2-1 | - | TRBV20-1 | 14 | TRBD1 | TGCAGTGCTAGACGGGACAGGGTCCACAATGAGCAGTTCTTC | CSARRDRVHNEQFF
TRBJ1-4 | few | TRBV10-3 | 14 | TRBD1 | TGTGCCATCTCGACAGGGGGTACTAATGAAAAACTGTTTTTT | CAISTGGTNEKLFF
TRBJ2-1 | - | TRBV10-2 | 15 | TRBD1 | TGCGCCAGCAGTGCCGACAGGGGGGGCTACAATGAGCAGTTCTTC | CASSADRGGYNEQFF
TRBJ2-1 | - | TRBV24-1 | 14 | - | TGTGCCACCAGGAGTTGGGACTCAACAAATGAGCAGTTCTTC | CATRSWDSTNEQFF
TRBJ2-7 | few | TRBV3-1 | 17 | TRBD1 | TGTGCCAGCAGCCTTCGCTCAGTCGGGACAGGGTACTACGAGCAGTACTTC | CASSLRSVGTGYYEQYF
TRBJ2-5 | - | TRBV7-2 | 8 | - | TGTGCCAGCAGTAACCAGAACTTC | CASSNQNF
TRBJ1-2 | few | TRBV15 | 12 | - | TGTGCCACCAGCAAAGAGGGTTCTGGAAACACCTTC | CATSKEGSGNTF
TRBJ2-7 | many | TRBV12-3/TRBV12-4 | 15 | - | TGTGCCAGCAGCCCCATTGGGGGTAGCCGTGTGGAGCAGTACTTC | CASSPIGGSRVEQYF
TRBJ2-5 | many | TRBV19 | 13 | - | TGTGCCAGTAGAGGGTCAGGACAAGAGACCCAGTACTTC | CASRGSGQETQYF
TRBJ1-2 | few | TRBV20-1 | 13 | - | TGCAGTGCTTCCCCCCGGATCTCCTATGGCTACACCTTC | CSASPRISYGYTF
TRBJ2-6 | few | TRBV24-1 | 16 | TRBD1 | TGTGCCACCAGTTCGGGACAGGGGGCTGGGGCCAACGTCCTGACTTTC | CATSSGQGAGANVLTF
TRBJ1-2 | - | TRBV20-1 | 14 | - | TGCAGTGCTAGAGATTTAACCGTGAACTATGGCTACACCTTC | CSARDLTVNYGYTF
TRBJ2-5 | many | TRBV5-1 | 18 | TRBD1 | TGCGCCAGCAGCTTAAGAACGCGCGGGGACAGGGGTCAAGAGACCCAGTACTTC | CASSLRTRGDRGQETQYF
TRBJ1-1 | - | TRBV20-1 | 15 | TRBD1 | TGCAGTGCTAGAGTGTTGGACAGGGGGGACACTGAAGCTTTCTTT | CSARVLDRGDTEAFF
TRBJ1-5 | - | TRBV10-3 | 13 | - | TGTGCCAGCAGTAACAGGTACAATCAGCCCCAGCATTTT | CASSNRYNQPQHF
TRBJ2-7 | - | TRBV5-4 | 15 | - | TGTGCCAGCAGCTTGGCCCTTGACAGTGACTACGAGCAGTACTTC | CASSLALDSDYEQYF
TRBJ2-7 | few | TRBV4-1 | 13 | - | TGCGCCAGCAGCCAAGCCCTAAGGGGAGGGCAGTACTTC | CASSQALRGGQYF
TRBJ2-3 | - | TRBV29-1 | 16 | TRBD2 | TGCAGCGTTGAGGCGTCGGGGGGGAGGGTCACAGATACGCAGTATTTT | CSVEASGGRVTDTQYF
TRBJ2-7 | many | TRBV12-3/TRBV12-4 | 12 | - | TGTGCCAGCAGTTTACAGGCCTACGAGCAGTACTTC | CASSLQAYEQYF
TRBJ1-4 | many | TRBV2 | 12 | TRBD1 | TGTGCCAGCAGTGAATTTGGGACAGGGGTCAGCTTT | CASSEFGTGVSF
TRBJ2-7 | - | TRBV10-3 | 15 | - | TGTGCCATCAGTGAGTCGAATCCGGGGTACCACGAGCAGTACTTC | CAISESNPGYHEQYF
TRBJ1-3 | - | TRBV25-1 | 17 | TRBD1 | TGTGCCAGCAGCTTGGGACAGGGGCTCTCCTCTGGAAACACCATATATTTT | CASSLGQGLSSGNTIYF
TRBJ1-6 | many | TRBV25-1 | 15 | TRBD1 | TGTGCCAGCCAATATACAGGGGAACTAAATTCACCCCTCCACTTT | CASQYTGELNSPLHF
TRBJ1-4 | - | TRBV7-2 | 14 | TRBD1 | TGTGCCAGCAGCCCGACGGGGACAGTGCGCCAACTGTTTTTT | CASSPTGTVRQLFF
TRBJ2-7 | many | TRBV11-2 | 12 | - | TGTGCCAGCCGGGGGCGGGATAGGGAGCAGTACTTC | CASRGRDREQYF
TRBJ1-6 | many | TRBV5-6 | 16 | TRBD1 | TGTGCCAGCAGCTTGGCCCCGGGACAGGGAAAATCACCCCTCCACTTT | CASSLAPGQGKSPLHF
TRBJ2-7 | few | TRBV7-8 | 17 | - | TGTGCCAGCAGCCTACTCGCCGGGACTCGTACGAATTACGAGCAGTACTTC | CASSLLAGTRTNYEQYF
TRBJ1-1 | once | TRBV7-2 | 14 | TRBD1 | TGTGCCAGCAGACGACAGGGGAATGCTAATGAAGCTTTCTTT | CASRRQGNANEAFF